The sequence of this T cell receptor (beta chain) was determined in a study of blood T cell repertoires in COVID-19. Study at large: Both acute and convalescent COVID-19 samples were obtained from the United States, Italy and Spain. PBMCs, B-cell-depleted T cells, or T cells were the source of the cDNA or gDNA that made up the material.

The germline gives CDR1 SSHAT, CDR2 FNYEAQ (reference sequence). The CDR3 is 15 amino acids. In the original processing: Estimates of nucleated cell counts were drawn from the amplification of reference gene primers. Sequenced by immunoSEQ multiplex PCR; TCRdb stores in-frame clones only, minus some. V and J calls and clone size are those listed in that table; D and trimming were worked out from the DNA. Found here are 110,000 to 150,000 clones, 65% to 90% of them singletons; the top ten hold under 3%. Regarding this clone: An end of the junction does not agree with germline; a read error may underlie this.

This rearrangement joins TRBV7-7 to TRBJ1-6; D might be TRBD1 (5 bases). Sequencing was done on a sample of peripheral blood. This receptor was taken from a man between 45 and 60 years old with acute or convalescent COVID-19. CDR3 protein: CASSFVGPYNSPLHF. The DNA of the CDR3 is TGTGCTAGCAGCTTTGTGGGGCCCTATAATTCACCCCTCCACTTT.